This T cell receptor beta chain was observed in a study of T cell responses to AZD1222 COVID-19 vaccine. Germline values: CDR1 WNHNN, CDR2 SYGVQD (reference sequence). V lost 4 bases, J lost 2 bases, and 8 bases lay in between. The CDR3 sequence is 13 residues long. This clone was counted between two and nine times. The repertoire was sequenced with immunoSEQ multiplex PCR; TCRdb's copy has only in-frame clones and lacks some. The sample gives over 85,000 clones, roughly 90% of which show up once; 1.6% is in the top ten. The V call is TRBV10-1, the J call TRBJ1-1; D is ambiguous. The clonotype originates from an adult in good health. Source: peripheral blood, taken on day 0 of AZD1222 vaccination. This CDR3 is CASSGTANTEAFF. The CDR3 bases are TGCGCCAGCAGTGGGACGGCCAACACTGAAGCTTTCTTT.